Below are 5 T cell receptor beta chains sequenced from a single sample in a study of T cells after yellow fever vaccination. MiXCR was run by TCRdb on the 5' RACE reads, yielding one entry per CDR3 protein. Of 500,000 to 700,000 distinct CDR3 sequences listed, around 21% are singletons. Sequences were derived from PBMCs, sampled 15 days after the yellow fever booster vaccination. Receptors originate from a man aged 25 to 40 who received the YFV17D yellow fever vaccine.

This clonotype has a count of ten or more. The chain carries TRBV12-3 or TRBV12-4 and TRBJ2-1, with D maybe TRBD2 (5 bases). The V end lost 3 bases, the J end lost 3 bases, and 12 bases lay between the germline ends. The CDR3 covers 15 residues. The CDR3 reads CASSFLTTIYNEQFF. CDR3 bases: TGTGCCAGCAGTTTTCTGACTACCATCTACAATGAGCAGTTCTTC.

V gene TRBV15 combines with J gene TRBJ2-5, with TRBD2 matching over 11 bases. This CDR3 spans 17 amino acids. The germline V gene encodes CDR1 LNHNV and CDR2 YYDKDF (reference sequence). After removal of 1 base from V and 7 bases from J, the junction contained 11 bases not matched to a gene. The CDR3 DNA reads TGTGCCACCAGCAGAGCTCTAGCGGGAGGCCATCGAGGGACCCAGTACTTC. It yields the protein CATSRALAGGHRGTQYF.

This chain links TRBV11-3 with TRBJ2-3, with D unclear. CDR3 length: 17 amino acids. The ends were cut back, 0 bases at V and 1 base at J, with 14 bases in the middle. Looked up from germline, CDR1 is SGHNT and CDR2 is YENEEA. Written as DNA, the CDR3 is TGTGCCAGCAGCTTAGATCCCAGCGTCTGGGGCACAGATACGCAGTATTTT. Encoded protein: CASSLDPSVWGTDTQYF. Using reference TRBV11-3 and TRBJ2-3 for the parts outside the CDR3, the full variable domain is EAGVVQSPRYKIIEKKQPVAFWCNPISGHNTLYWYLQNLGQGPELLIRYENEEAVDDSQLPKDRFSAERLKGVDSTLKIQPAELGDSAVYLCASSLDPSVWGTDTQYFGPGTRLTVL.

This clonotype has only a few counts. The rearrangement uses TRBV15 and TRBJ2-7; TRBD1 matches at 8 bases. Germline V gene data show CDR1 as LNHNV and CDR2 as YYDKDF (reference sequence). Trimming took 3 bases from V and 5 from J; bases not matched to a gene: 6. The CDR3 length is 14 residues. CDR3 bases: TGTGCCACCAGCAGGGCCGGGACAGGAGACGAGCAGTACTTC. This gives the protein CATSRAGTGDEQYF.

The table lists this clonotype with many counts. The chain joins TRBV4-3 to TRBJ2-1; a possible D gene is TRBD1 (6 bases). Trimming took 2 bases from V and 6 from J, leaving 14 bases between them. Germline assignment: CDR1 LGHNA and CDR2 YSLEER. The CDR3 totals 15 residues. The CDR3 here is CASSQMGMGANEQFF. CDR3 coding DNA: TGCGCCAGCAGCCAAATGGGGATGGGGGCCAATGAGCAGTTCTTC.